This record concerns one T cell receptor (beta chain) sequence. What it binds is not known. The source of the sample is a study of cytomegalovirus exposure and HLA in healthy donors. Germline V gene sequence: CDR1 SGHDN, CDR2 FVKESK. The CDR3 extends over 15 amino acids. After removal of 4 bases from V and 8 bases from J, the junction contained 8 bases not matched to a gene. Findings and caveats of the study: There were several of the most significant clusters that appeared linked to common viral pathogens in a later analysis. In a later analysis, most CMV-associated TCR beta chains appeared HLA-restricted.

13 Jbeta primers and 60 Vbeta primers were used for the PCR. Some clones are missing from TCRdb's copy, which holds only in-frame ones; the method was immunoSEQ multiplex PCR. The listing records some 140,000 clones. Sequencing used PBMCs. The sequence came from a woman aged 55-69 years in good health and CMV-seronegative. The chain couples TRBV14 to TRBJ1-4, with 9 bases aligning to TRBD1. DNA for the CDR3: TGTGCCAGCAGCCGCGTACAGGGGGCGGAAGAAAAACTGTTTTTT. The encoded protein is CASSRVQGAEEKLFF.